Presented here are 26 T cell receptor beta chains from one specimen sequenced in a study of blood T cells in healthy people across ages. Primers used in a second PCR of roughly 6 to 12 cycles were a sample-barcoded 5' primer and a J-beta primer mix. TCRdb reprocessed the 5' RACE reads via MiXCR and lists one record per CDR3 protein. The sample records about 560,000 distinct CDR3 sequences, about 27% being singletons. These data were also reused for a study on T cells of mothers and their children.

Sequenced: blood. The receptors derive from a boy between 2 and 15 years old in good health.

This sequence joins TRBV5-1 and TRBJ2-3; D may be TRBD1 (6 bases). V dropped 4 bases and J dropped 1 base, with 13 bases sitting between them. The CDR3 runs 15 residues. The germline V gene encodes CDR1 SGHRS and CDR2 YFSETQ. CDR3 sequence (DNA): TGCGCCAGCAGCGCCTACAGGGTTGGCACAGATACGCAGTATTTT. It is translated as CASSAYRVGTDTQYF.

This chain joins TRBV2 and TRBJ2-3; D may be TRBD2 (5 bases). V dropped 6 bases and J dropped 6 bases, with 16 bases sitting between them. The V gene's germline CDR1 is SNHLY and CDR2 FYNNEI. The CDR3 is made up of 14 amino acids. The CDR3 bases are TGTGCCAGCAGGTCAAGGCGGGCATTGGATACGCAGTATTTT. It encodes CASRSRRALDTQYF. The full variable domain, in which reference TRBV2 and TRBJ2-3 provide the parts outside the CDR3, is EPEVTQTPSHQVTQMGQEVILRCVPISNHLYFYWYRQILGQKVEFLVSFYNNEISEKSEIFDDQFSVERPDGSNFTLKIRSTKLEDSAMYFCASRSRRALDTQYFGPGTRLTVL.

This clonotype was seen just once. The genes are TRBV6-2 or TRBV6-3 and TRBJ2-5; TRBD1 agrees at 10 bases. The better agreement between TRBJ2-7 and the DNA end casts doubt on the J call. The CDR3 spans 15 residues. The germline V gene has CDR1 MNHEY and CDR2 SVGEGT. The CDR3 nucleotides read TGTGCCAGCAGTTACGAGGGGACAGGGGCCTACGAGCAGTACTTC. This translates into CASSYEGTGAYEQYF.

The chain links TRBV7-9 to TRBJ2-7, with TRBD1 matching 7 bases. Germline values: CDR1 SEHNR, CDR2 FQNEAQ (reference sequence). The V gene end was trimmed by 4 bases and the J gene end by 3 bases; junction bases not matched to a gene: 6. The CDR3 runs 14 residues. CDR3 nucleotides: TGTGCCAGCAGCTCCCGGGACAGCTTCTACGAGCAGTACTTC. Its translation: CASSSRDSFYEQYF.

This clonotype has only a few counts. This chain joins TRBV10-3 and TRBJ2-5; no reliable D call. This CDR3 has 15 amino acids. Looked up from germline, CDR1 is ENHRY and CDR2 is SYGVKD. V dropped 6 bases and J dropped 0 bases, with 14 bases sitting between them. CDR3 residues: CAISGFRGYQETQYF. CDR3 nucleotide sequence: TGTGCCATCAGCGGGTTTCGTGGGTACCAAGAGACCCAGTACTTC.

This sequence joins TRBV20-1 and TRBJ2-3; D is perhaps TRBD1 (6 bases). The V gene lost 1 base and the J gene lost 1 base, with 9 bases spanning the gap. Germline loops: CDR1 DFQATT, CDR2 SNEGSKA (reference sequence). The CDR3 sequence is 14 residues long. CDR3 protein: CSARAAGGTDTQYF. The CDR3 DNA is TGCAGTGCTAGAGCGGCAGGGGGCACAGATACGCAGTATTTT.

V is TRBV19 and J is TRBJ2-7, with TRBD2 identical over 8 bases. V lost 11 bases, J lost 2 bases, and 2 bases stayed unmatched. The CDR3 has 11 residues. Germline CDR1 and CDR2: LNHDA and SQIVND (reference sequence). The CDR3 nucleotides are TGTGCCGCGACTAGCGCCTACGAGCAGTACTTC. Translating it yields CAATSAYEQYF.

V and J are TRBV11-2 and TRBJ2-5; D might be TRBD1 (5 bases). Germline V gives CDR1 SGHAT, CDR2 FQNNGV. V lost 5 bases, J lost 1 base, and 11 bases lay in between. The CDR3 has 14 amino acids. This CDR3 reads CASSPMGLQETQYF. The CDR3 DNA reads as TGTGCCAGCAGCCCTATGGGGCTCCAAGAGACCCAGTACTTC.

This rearrangement joins TRBV12-3 or TRBV12-4 to TRBJ1-3; D gene unclear. The CDR3 runs to 15 residues. V lost 1 base to trimming and J lost 0 bases, with 7 bases between them. The DNA for the CDR3 is TGTGCCAGCAGTTTAGGTAGCAACTCTGGAAACACCATATATTTT. This translates into CASSLGSNSGNTIYF.

J is TRBJ1-5 and V is TRBV10-3; possibly TRBD1 for D (5 bases). V shed 0 bases and J shed 2 bases, with 8 bases lying between them. Germline CDR1 reads ENHRY; CDR2 reads SYGVKD. The CDR3 loop spans 15 amino acids. CDR3 sequence (DNA): TGTGCCATCAGTGAGTCGTGGGGGGGCAATCAGCCCCAGCATTTT. Amino acids: CAISESWGGNQPQHF.

This clonotype was found once. CDR3 DNA: TGTGCCAGCAGTCCGGACGATGGGTTATTGTATGGCTACACCTTC. Protein sequence: CASSPDDGLLYGYTF. The chain has TRBV12-3 or TRBV12-4 and TRBJ1-2; D not resolved. V lost 5 bases and J lost 5, with 18 bases in between. The CDR3 has 15 residues.

The chain joins TRBV5-5 to TRBJ2-1, with D perhaps TRBD1 or TRBD2 (5 bases each). The DNA end lines up better with TRBJ2-7; the J call may be wrong. The germline V gene encodes CDR1 SGHKS and CDR2 YYEKEE (reference sequence). CDR3 size: 15 residues. The CDR3 spells CASSLFTGPQYEQYF. The CDR3 DNA reads as TGTGCCAGCAGCTTGTTTACGGGGCCGCAATACGAGCAGTACTTC.

This clonotype was seen a handful of times. The chain has TRBV7-2 and TRBJ1-6, with 7 bases matching TRBD1. Germline assignment: CDR1 SGHTA and CDR2 FQGNSA. The ends lost 3 bases at V and 10 bases at J; junction bases unmatched: 9. The CDR3 runs 15 residues. This CDR3 reads CASSLSPSGGSPLHF. CDR3 in DNA: TGTGCCAGCAGCTTGAGCCCTTCAGGGGGATCACCCCTCCACTTT.

This clonotype was seen more than once but under ten times. The J gene is TRBJ1-4, the V gene TRBV9; tentative D call: TRBD1 (6 bases). Trimming stripped 3 bases from V and 6 bases from J, with 12 bases between. The CDR3 contains 14 residues. CDR1 SGDLS and CDR2 YYNGEE come from the germline V gene. The CDR3 protein is CASSATGSDEKLFF. In nucleotides, the CDR3 is TGTGCCAGCAGCGCCACAGGGTCGGATGAAAAACTGTTTTTT.

Comment on this clonotype: In this CDR3 the conserved last residue, phenylalanine or tryptophan, is missing, so a read error is likely. The chain joins TRBV20-1 to TRBJ2-3, with no clear D. Germline CDR1 reads DFQATT; CDR2 reads SNEGSKA (reference sequence). V lost 0 bases and J lost 0, with 10 bases in between. This CDR3 comprises 15 residues. The CDR3 loop reads CSARDVTTSTDTQYL. CDR3 DNA sequence: TGCAGTGCTAGAGATGTAACTACAAGCACAGATACGCAGTATCTT.

This chain links TRBV7-9 with TRBJ2-7; D might be TRBD1 or TRBD2, each matching 5 bases. The CDR3 is 15 amino acids. The V gene's germline CDR1 is SEHNR and CDR2 FQNEAQ (reference sequence). V gave up 9 bases and J gave up 0 bases, with 18 bases separating them. As DNA, the CDR3 is TGTGCCAGTCCCCCAGACCGGGGCTACTCCTACGAGCAGTACTTC. Its translation: CASPPDRGYSYEQYF.

This clonotype has a handful of counts. The chain couples TRBV11-2 to TRBJ1-2, with D unclear. The CDR3 sequence is 14 residues long. Germline-derived CDR1 and CDR2 are SGHAT and FQNNGV. Trimming shortened V by 1 base and J by 8 bases, and 14 bases separated the two germline ends. The CDR3 region is CASSLGATSGGYTF. The CDR3 DNA sequence: TGTGCCAGCAGCTTAGGGGCGACGAGTGGGGGCTACACCTTC.

The V call is TRBV20-1, the J call TRBJ2-1, with a tentative D call TRBD1 (5 bases). The V end was cut by 5 bases, the J end by 2 bases, with 13 bases between. Germline lookup yields CDR1 DFQATT and CDR2 SNEGSKA (reference sequence). The CDR3 has 14 amino acids. CDR3 DNA sequence: TGCAGTGCTCCTCTAGGGGCGGCCTACAATGAGCAGTTCTTC. Protein product: CSAPLGAAYNEQFF.

The rearrangement joins TRBV29-1 to TRBJ2-3; D gene ambiguous. V was clipped by 6 bases and J by 4 bases, with 11 bases between them. Per germline, CDR1 SQVTM and CDR2 ANQGSEA. The CDR3 is 12 amino acids. The CDR3 region has the DNA TGCAGCGTAGATAGGTGGCCAGATACGCAGTATTTT. Its translation: CSVDRWPDTQYF.

This clonotype has just a few counts. The chain links TRBV27 to TRBJ1-5, with no clear D. V was trimmed by 2 bases and J by 0 bases, leaving 5 bases between them. Germline loops: CDR1 MNHEY, CDR2 SMNVEV (reference sequence). The CDR3 spans 14 residues. The DNA for the CDR3 is TGTGCCAGCAGTTTAAGAGGTAGCAATCAGCCCCAGCATTTT. As protein: CASSLRGSNQPQHF.

The chain couples TRBV9 to TRBJ2-1, with D possibly being TRBD2 (5 bases). Germline V gives CDR1 SGDLS, CDR2 YYNGEE. The CDR3 extends over 15 amino acids. Trimming pared 3 bases from V and 8 bases from J, leaving 18 bases between. The CDR3 DNA reads as TGTGCCAGCAGCGCGATAGTAGGGAGACGGGATGAGCAGTTCTTC. Translation gives CASSAIVGRRDEQFF.

V and J are TRBV10-3 and TRBJ2-3; 8 bases line up with TRBD2. The germline V gene encodes CDR1 ENHRY and CDR2 SYGVKD. This CDR3 has 13 amino acids. The CDR3 sequence is CAIRGLVTDTQYF. The CDR3 DNA is TGTGCGATACGGGGACTAGTCACAGATACGCAGTATTTT.

The chain joins TRBV6-1 to TRBJ2-7; D is possibly TRBD2 (5 bases). The CDR3 has 14 amino acids. Germline loops: CDR1 MNHNS, CDR2 SASEGT. The V end was cut by 6 bases, the J end by 5 bases, with 17 bases between. CDR3 region: CASSVSTRRNEQYF. CDR3 sequence (DNA): TGTGCCAGCAGCGTATCGACGCGGAGGAACGAGCAGTACTTC.

This clonotype was picked up a small number of times. The V and J genes are TRBV7-9 and TRBJ1-1; D not certain. CDR1 and CDR2 from the germline V gene are SEHNR and FQNEAQ (reference sequence). V was trimmed by 2 bases and J by 4 bases, leaving 14 bases between them. The CDR3 covers 15 residues. The CDR3 DNA reads as TGTGCCAGCAGCTTAACGGGCCGCCCCGGCACTGAAGCTTTCTTT. Translated: CASSLTGRPGTEAFF.

This clonotype was recorded at least ten times. The V call is TRBV7-2, the J call TRBJ2-5; 11 bases match TRBD2. The V gene end was trimmed by 6 bases and the J gene end by 3 bases; junction bases not matched to a gene: 3. This CDR3 is built from 14 residues. Germline V CDR1 and CDR2: SGHTA, FQGNSA. The CDR3 sequence: CASSQGLAEETQYF. CDR3 coding DNA: TGTGCCAGCAGTCAGGGACTAGCGGAAGAGACCCAGTACTTC.

The sample holds one count of this clonotype. The chain uses TRBV15 and TRBJ2-7; either TRBD1 or TRBD2 may fit D (5 bases each). The CDR3 length is 17 residues. V shed 0 bases and J shed 3 bases, with 18 bases lying between them. Germline-derived CDR1 and CDR2 are LNHNV and YYDKDF (reference sequence). CDR3 coding DNA: TGTGCCACCAGCAGAGATCGTAGTTCGGGACGGAGCTACGAGCAGTACTTC. It is translated as CATSRDRSSGRSYEQYF.